One and the same sample provided the 3 T cell receptor beta chains below, sequenced in a study of molecular identifiers for immune sequencing clone quantification (dated by TCRdb to 2017 to 2018). Libraries were prepared through PCR. TCRdb shows the sequencer as NextSeq 500. TCRdb trimmed public reads at Q25 via fastp, called clones via MiXCR and kept in-frame beta chains. For every CDR3 protein sequence, its rows merge into one entry that carries the most common genes and DNA. Here the sample has about 630,000 distinct CDR3 sequences; roughly 27% occur a single time. 0.7% to 0.95% of the sample is held by the ten biggest clonotypes. The sequenced sample consisted of naive CD8+ T cells from blood, with Jurkat cell RNA spiked in. The intended sense of this specimen's cell subset or site label: FACS-sorted CD8+CD4-CCR7+CD45RA+ naive T cells. The receptor set was obtained from a human donor in good health. Some libraries in this study had Jurkat cell RNA spiked in.

This clonotype appeared a few times. The V gene is TRBV9, the J gene TRBJ2-4; 8 bases match TRBD1. Germline assignment: CDR1 SGDLS and CDR2 YYNGEE. This CDR3 comprises 14 residues. With 4 bases clipped from V and 5 bases from J, the junction kept 5 bases outside the gene matches. This CDR3 is CASSTGTGENIQYF. CDR3 sequence (DNA): TGTGCCAGCAGCACGGGGACAGGAGAAAACATTCAGTACTTC. Drawing the rest from reference TRBV9 and TRBJ2-4, the complete variable domain is DSGVTQTPKHLITATGQRVTLRCSPRSGDLSVYWYQQSLDQGLQFLIQYYNGEERAKGNILERFSAQQFPDLHSELNLSSLELGDSALYFCASSTGTGENIQYFGAGTRLSVL.

The table lists this clonotype with many counts. This chain connects TRBV27 to TRBJ2-7; D is possibly TRBD1 (6 bases). Trimming removed 5 bases from V and 0 bases from J, with 11 bases in between. Germline V gene data show CDR1 as MNHEY and CDR2 as SMNVEV (reference sequence). The CDR3 consists of 14 residues. CDR3 nucleotides: TGTGCCAGCAGTGTTACAGGGCACTCCTACGAGCAGTACTTC. As protein: CASSVTGHSYEQYF.

The V gene is TRBV4-3, the J gene TRBJ2-5, with 13 bases lining up with TRBD2. After removal of 3 bases from V and 5 bases from J, the junction contained 3 bases not matched to a gene. Germline V CDR1 and CDR2: LGHNA, YSLEER. The CDR3 covers 15 residues. CDR3 residues: CASSQETSGGETQYF. DNA of the CDR3: TGCGCCAGCAGCCAGGAGACTAGCGGGGGGGAGACCCAGTACTTC.